This T cell receptor (beta chain) is from a study of cytotoxic CD8 clonotypes in ibrutinib-treated CLL. Study-level background: By median around 66 months, approximately twelve had progressed and around 14 stayed remitted; responses had been 2 complete and around 24 partial.

Study observations and caveats: Progressing patients had sampling times that differed from those of sustained-remission patients.

As regards this clone: Its antigen is not identified.

Between the trimmed V and J ends, which lost 5 bases and 2 bases, there was a span of 15 bases. Germline V gene data show CDR1 as SEHNR and CDR2 as FQNEAQ (reference sequence). There are 15 residues in the CDR3. The assay was immunoSEQ multiplex PCR, and TCRdb's table has in-frame clones only and misses some. The sample carries about 76,000 clones, around four fifths recorded once. Sequenced here: PBMCs, sampled after 24 months of ibrutinib treatment. The chain employs TRBV7-9 and TRBJ1-2; D might be TRBD1 (5 bases). The receptor was derived from a human donor with chronic lymphocytic leukemia. CDR3 residues: CASSPQIGGNYGYTF. In nucleotides, the CDR3 is TGTGCCAGCAGCCCACAAATCGGGGGAAACTATGGCTACACCTTC.